Sequencing of this TCR beta chain was carried out in a study of regulatory T cells in long-lasting Graves disease. Study at large: The term persistent Graves' disease signified upward of 5 years on antithyroid drugs with positive TSH receptor antibodies. Points from the study as a whole: The persistent group shared about 2,600 public clonotypes, more than the approximately 890 shared by new patients. Persistent Graves' cases showed lower TCR diversity than newly diagnosed cases.

Building of the TCR beta libraries involved iRepertoire HTBI primers and Arm-PCR of CDR3 regions. TCRdb reprocessed the multiplex PCR reads via MiXCR and lists one record per CDR3 protein. The data contain roughly 700,000 distinct CDR3 sequences, roughly 30% of them seen just once; the ten biggest clones take up about two fifths. This clonotype appeared many times. What it recognizes is unknown. Time point denoted: persistent/refractory GD, antithyroid drugs over 5 years with positive TRAb. Extracted PBMC RNA gave rise to the TCR library. Source: peripheral blood mononuclear cells (PBMCs), taken when the disease was refractory, from a patient treated with antithyroid drugs. This TCR came from a female donor with Graves disease.

The CDR3 sequence: CASSPWDKPDEAFF. CDR3 sequence (DNA): TGTGCCAGCAGTCCATGGGACAAGCCGGATGAAGCTTTCTTT. This sequence joins TRBV28 and TRBJ1-1; a weak D match, TRBD1 (6 bases). V lost 5 bases, J lost 7 bases, and 17 bases lay in between. CDR3 length: 14 residues. Germline lookup yields CDR1 MDHEN and CDR2 SYDVKM.